The 27 T cell receptor beta chains below all came from one sample that was sequenced in a study of blood T cell repertoires in COVID-19. Profiled with immunoSEQ multiplex PCR; TCRdb holds only in-frame clones, not every one. Of fewer than 200,000 clones in the sample, 90% to 95% were seen once. The source material was peripheral blood. Receptors originate from a woman aged 45-65 years with acute or convalescent COVID-19.

This chain connects TRBV18 to TRBJ2-3; TRBD1 might be the D (5 bases). Per germline, CDR1 KGHSH and CDR2 LQKENI. Trimming removed 8 bases at V and 5 bases at J, with 14 bases between. This CDR3 spans 13 amino acids. CDR3: CASTRTLRDTQYF. The CDR3 DNA sequence: TGTGCCAGCACCCGGACATTACGAGATACGCAGTATTTT.

The CDR3 loop is CASSLGPGVVKFF. The DNA of the CDR3 is TGTGCCAGCAGCTTAGGTCCGGGGGTTGTAAAGTTCTTC. The V gene is TRBV11-3, the J gene TRBJ2-1; TRBD2 is a possible D gene (6 bases). CDR1 is SGHNT and CDR2 is YENEEA in the germline V gene. The CDR3 sequence is 13 residues long. With 1 base removed from V and 14 bases from J, the gap between germline ends came to 15 bases.

The J gene is TRBJ1-2, the V gene TRBV12-3 or TRBV12-4, with D maybe TRBD1 (5 bases). The CDR3 sequence is 12 residues long. Between the trimmed V and J ends, which lost 6 bases and 8 bases, there was a span of 13 bases. The CDR3 DNA reads TGTGCCAGCAGCCGGACATCTCGGGGCTACACCTTC. The encoded protein is CASSRTSRGYTF.

The V call is TRBV18, the J call TRBJ2-2; D ambiguous. Germline V gene data show CDR1 as KGHSH and CDR2 as LQKENI. V lost 1 base to trimming and J lost 2 bases, with 17 bases between them. This CDR3 has 18 amino acids. Here the CDR3 reads CASSPLRTLQLNTGELFF. DNA of the CDR3: TGTGCCAGCTCACCACTCCGCACCTTACAGCTCAACACCGGGGAGCTGTTTTTT. Filled out from reference TRBV18 and TRBJ2-2, the complete variable domain reads NAGVMQNPRHLVRRRGQEARLRCSPMKGHSHVYWYRQLPEEGLKFMVYLQKENIIDESGMPKERFSAEFPKEGPSILRIQQVVRGDSAAYFCASSPLRTLQLNTGELFFGEGSRLTVL.

The chain recombines TRBV6-6 with TRBJ1-2, with 7 positions matching TRBD1. Germline CDR1 and CDR2: MNHNY and SVGAGI (reference sequence). There are 12 residues in the CDR3. Germline trimming cut 9 bases from V and 7 bases from J; bases unmatched to any gene: 8. The CDR3 nucleotides are TGTGCCAGTCTACAGGGGTCCGGTGGCTACACCTTC. Protein: CASLQGSGGYTF.

This clone occurred once. V usage is TRBV28 and J usage is TRBJ1-5; D is possibly TRBD1 (5 bases). Trimming removed 5 bases from V and 6 bases from J, with 11 bases in between. Germline CDR1 and CDR2: MDHEN and SYDVKM. The CDR3 runs 13 residues. The CDR3 bases are TGTGCCAGCAGTCAGGGATTTATTCAGCCCCAGCATTTT. Amino acids: CASSQGFIQPQHF.

This clone was counted between two and nine times. The CDR3 region has the DNA TGTGCCAGCAGCTTTGGGGGGGAGCCAAACAATGAGCAGTTCTTC. Its protein product is CASSFGGEPNNEQFF. The chain carries TRBV11-3 and TRBJ2-1, with 7 bases that match TRBD2. From germline, CDR1 is SGHNT and CDR2 YENEEA. J gave up 5 bases and V 3 bases, and 7 bases lay outside the gene matches. CDR3 length: 15 residues.

The rearrangement links TRBV12-3 or TRBV12-4 to TRBJ1-2; possible D gene TRBD1, 5 bases. Trimming took off 5 bases at V and 0 bases at J, with 7 bases between the two ends. The CDR3 is 13 residues long. The CDR3 sequence is CASSPTANYGYTF. The CDR3 DNA follows: TGTGCCAGCAGTCCGACAGCTAACTATGGCTACACCTTC.

CDR3 nucleotides: TGTGCCAGCAGCTCCCTCAGGGGGCCTGGGGCCAACGTCCTGACTTTC. Its protein product is CASSSLRGPGANVLTF. This rearrangement joins TRBV7-8 to TRBJ2-6; TRBD1 matches 8 bases. J lost 2 bases, V lost 4 bases, and 4 bases had no gene match. The CDR3 runs 16 residues. Germline loops: CDR1 SGHVS, CDR2 FQNEAQ.

Only a few counts were recorded for this clone. The chain combines TRBV7-9 with TRBJ2-2; a possible D gene is TRBD2 (5 bases). V lost 10 bases and J 4 bases, leaving 22 bases between the germline ends. There are 16 residues in the CDR3. Germline CDR1 and CDR2: SEHNR and FQNEAQ (reference sequence). The CDR3 protein is CATVPELLEVTGELFF. The CDR3 DNA follows: TGTGCCACCGTACCTGAGCTTTTGGAGGTCACCGGGGAGCTGTTTTTT.

V and J are TRBV5-6 and TRBJ2-7, with 8 positions matching TRBD1. Germline V gene lookup returns CDR1 SGHDT and CDR2 YYEEEE. This CDR3 region has 15 residues. The junction had 8 bases not matched to a gene; V was cut back by 2 bases and J by 4 bases. The CDR3 nucleotides read TGTGCCAGCAGCTTAAGGACAGGGTATGTGTACGAGCAGTACTTC. It translates to CASSLRTGYVYEQYF.

This chain connects TRBV19 to TRBJ2-7; 9 bases align to TRBD1. This CDR3 has 16 residues. Germline V CDR1 and CDR2: LNHDA, SQIVND (reference sequence). The trim removed 3 bases at V and 4 bases at J, leaving 10 bases unmatched. CDR3 protein: CASSIRVGQGKYEQYF. CDR3 coding DNA: TGTGCCAGTAGTATCAGAGTGGGACAGGGTAAATACGAGCAGTACTTC.

This chain joins TRBV10-1 and TRBJ2-3; 8 positions agree with TRBD1. The CDR3 is 13 residues long. V gave up 10 bases and J gave up 3 bases; unmatched junction bases: 6. The germline gives CDR1 WNHNN, CDR2 SYGVQD (reference sequence). Written as DNA, the CDR3 is TGCGCCACCTCCCGGACAGGGACAGATACGCAGTATTTT. Translation gives CATSRTGTDTQYF.

V gene TRBV2 combines with J gene TRBJ2-7; D perhaps matches TRBD2 (5 bases). The CDR3 is 15 residues long. Germline CDR1 and CDR2: SNHLY and FYNNEI. With 2 bases removed from V and 0 bases from J, the gap between germline ends came to 11 bases. DNA of the CDR3: TGTGCCAGCAGTGAAAGCCGGGATATCTCCTACGAGCAGTACTTC. Amino acids: CASSESRDISYEQYF.

The rearrangement uses TRBV6-1 and TRBJ2-7; possibly TRBD2 for D (5 bases). The CDR3 runs 14 residues. Germline V gives CDR1 MNHNS, CDR2 SASEGT. The V gene lost 2 bases and the J gene lost 5 bases, with 13 bases spanning the gap. This chain's CDR3 is CASSESEEYDEQYF. The CDR3 DNA is TGTGCCAGCAGTGAATCGGAGGAGTACGACGAGCAGTACTTC.

V gene TRBV7-2 combines with J gene TRBJ2-5; D not certain. The CDR3 has 14 residues. Trimming left V 5 bases short and J 5 bases short, with 15 bases between. The germline gives CDR1 SGHTA, CDR2 FQGNSA. CDR3: CASSLRGGYETQYF. The DNA of the CDR3 is TGTGCCAGCAGCCTGCGAGGCGGTTATGAGACCCAGTACTTC.

CDR3 sequence: CASSRARGETEAFF. The CDR3 nucleotides read TGTGCCAGCAGCCGCGCCAGGGGGGAAACTGAAGCTTTCTTT. The V and J genes are TRBV4-2 and TRBJ1-1; 7 bases line up with TRBD1. Germline-derived CDR1 and CDR2 are LGHNA and YNFKEQ. The CDR3 runs 14 residues. V trimming: 4 bases; J trimming: 5 bases; junction bases outside the gene matches: 7.

The V gene is TRBV9, the J gene TRBJ2-5; TRBD2 aligns across 11 bases. The germline V gene has CDR1 SGDLS and CDR2 YYNGEE. The V and J ends lost 4 bases and 4 bases, in that order; junction bases with no gene match: 6. The CDR3 sequence is 15 residues long. The CDR3 nucleotides read TGTGCCAGCAGCCCTCTTGGACTAGCGGGAGAGACCCAGTACTTC. The encoded protein is CASSPLGLAGETQYF.

This chain connects TRBV5-1 to TRBJ1-2; the D gene is possibly TRBD1 (6 bases). The germline CDR1 and CDR2 sequences are SGHRS and YFSETQ. V was cut by 0 bases and J by 2 bases, with 17 bases left in between. The CDR3 length is 17 residues. The CDR3 DNA follows: TGCGCCAGCAGCTTGGCGGGACGGACAGAATACAACTATGGCTACACCTTC. Protein product: CASSLAGRTEYNYGYTF.

CDR3 sequence reads: CASSWEGLAGGYNEQFF. CDR3 nucleotide sequence: TGTGCCAGCAGCTGGGAAGGACTAGCGGGAGGATACAATGAGCAGTTCTTC. This rearrangement joins TRBV7-9 to TRBJ2-1; 14 positions match TRBD2. The CDR3 contains 17 residues. From germline, CDR1 is SEHNR and CDR2 FQNEAQ (reference sequence). The junction had 6 bases not matched to a gene; V was cut back by 4 bases and J by 4 bases.

This clone was seen a single time. The gene calls are TRBV6-5 and TRBJ1-1; possible D gene TRBD1, 6 bases. Germline CDR1 MNHEY, CDR2 SVGAGI. The CDR3 contains 14 residues. Trimming removed 7 bases from V and 2 bases from J, with 14 bases in between. CDR3: CASTVGQTNTEAFF. The CDR3 DNA is TGTGCCAGCACTGTAGGACAGACAAACACTGAAGCTTTCTTT.

This chain links TRBV4-1 with TRBJ2-3, with D tentatively TRBD1 (6 bases). Germline V gene lookup returns CDR1 MGHRA and CDR2 YSYEKL. This CDR3 is built from 13 residues. V lost 4 bases to trimming and J lost 6 bases, with 11 bases between them. The CDR3 DNA sequence: TGCGCCAGCAGCCCTAACAGGGATGATACGCAGTATTTT. It translates to CASSPNRDDTQYF.

The V gene is TRBV6-5, the J gene TRBJ1-1, with unresolved D. The CDR3 loop spans 15 amino acids. V gave up 6 bases and J gave up 1 base, with 15 bases separating them. The V gene's germline CDR1 is MNHEY and CDR2 SVGAGI. The CDR3 DNA sequence: TGTGCCAGCAGCCGAGGACCGGGAGGGAACACTGAAGCTTTCTTT. This encodes CASSRGPGGNTEAFF.

This clone came up once. The chain links TRBV5-1 to TRBJ2-1; TRBD2 matches at 9 bases. V shed 4 bases, J shed 2 bases, and the junction held 22 bases outside the gene matches. There are 21 residues in the CDR3. The V gene's germline CDR1 is SGHRS and CDR2 YFSETQ. The CDR3 loop reads CASSESTLTSGEFTTYNEQFF. The CDR3 DNA sequence: TGCGCCAGCAGCGAATCGACATTGACTAGCGGCGAATTTACTACCTACAATGAGCAGTTCTTC.

CDR3: CASSPLQGARGYTF. DNA of the CDR3: TGTGCCAGCAGCCCTTTACAGGGGGCGCGTGGCTACACCTTC. The V gene is TRBV28, the J gene TRBJ1-2; 9 nucleotides match TRBD1. Trimming cost V 6 bases and J 7 bases; bases outside gene matches: 9. Looked up from germline, CDR1 is MDHEN and CDR2 is SYDVKM. The CDR3 totals 14 residues.

The chain has TRBV3-1 (or the pseudogene TRBV3-2) and TRBJ2-1; the D gene is possibly TRBD2 (6 bases). This CDR3 contains 14 residues. The V and J ends lost 4 bases and 7 bases respectively, with 14 bases between them. Germline-derived CDR1 and CDR2 are LGHDT and YNNKEL (reference sequence). In DNA, the CDR3 is TGTGCCAGCAGCCCTCTCGGGGGTGCAAATGAGCAGTTCTTC. Amino acid sequence: CASSPLGGANEQFF.

V gene TRBV9 combines with J gene TRBJ2-1; TRBD2 matches at 10 bases. The CDR3 runs 17 residues. Germline V CDR1 and CDR2: SGDLS, YYNGEE. V dropped 0 bases and J dropped 7; count of bases not matched to a gene: 10. CDR3 residues: CASSVEGVAGGRNEQFF. CDR3 nucleotides: TGTGCCAGCAGCGTAGAAGGAGTAGCGGGGGGACGGAATGAGCAGTTCTTC.